Sequencing of this T cell receptor (beta chain) was carried out in a study of T cells in Graves' hyperthyroidism and ophthalmopathy. Regarding the study as a whole: Most clonotypes that expanded in the thyroid above 0.001 also showed up in blood.

Amplification yielded TCR beta CDR3 regions, with RNA transcripts as the source. Carried out on the TCR CDR3, a first-round RT-PCR used the HTBI primer set. Via MiXCR, TCRdb re-called the multiplex PCR reads, giving one row per CDR3 protein. The table lists around 300,000 distinct CDR3 sequences, about 19% of them singletons, with 35% to 40% in the top ten. It was uncontrolled infection, other autoimmune disease, pregnancy or lactation that excluded patients. PBMCs were derived from roughly 9.6 ml fresh peripheral blood. The V end was cut by 4 bases, the J end by 2 bases, with 4 bases between. CDR3 length: 12 residues. This clonotype was seen repeatedly, ten times or more. The target antigen is unknown.

This receptor was obtained from a man in his fifties with Graves' ophthalmopathy. Sequencing used blood. The chain uses TRBV12-3 or TRBV12-4 and TRBJ2-3; D call uncertain. CDR3 protein: CASSSDTDTQYF. In nucleotides, the CDR3 is TGTGCCAGCAGTTCTGACACAGATACGCAGTATTTT.